A single sample is the source of the 5 T cell receptor beta chains below, sequenced in a study. In TCRdb, the 5' RACE reads were re-called with MiXCR into one record per CDR3 protein. Of nearly 55,000 distinct CDR3 sequences listed, roughly a quarter were seen once; the top ten hold about 3%. Input material: tumor-infiltrating naive CD4+ T cells sorted from the breast tumor. Subset described: naive CD4+ T cells, CD4+CD45RA+CD25-. The receptors originated from a female donor with breast cancer.

A remark on this clonotype: The final CDR3 position lacks the conserved phenylalanine or tryptophan, pointing to a likely read error. It is unclear where the CDR3 begins or ends on the DNA, so no DNA is shown, and the CDR3 is as TCRdb lists it. CDR3 region: CASRLPNTEAVL. The chain links TRBV6-1 to TRBJ1-1. Germline V gene lookup returns CDR1 MNHNS and CDR2 SASEGT. The CDR3 has 12 residues if both end residues are counted.

This clonotype was seen more than once but under ten times. The CDR3 spells CASSESIRTGQNTEAFF. DNA of the CDR3: TGTGCCAGCAGTGAGTCTATCCGGACAGGGCAGAACACTGAAGCTTTCTTT. The chain is built from TRBV25-1 and TRBJ1-1; 8 bases match TRBD1. From germline, CDR1 is MGHDK and CDR2 SYGVNS. The CDR3 spans 17 residues. The V segment lost 3 bases and the J segment 1 base; nucleotides outside the gene matches: 10.

This clonotype rates as medium-sized. This chain uses TRBV4-1 with TRBJ2-5; D is ambiguous. The germline gives CDR1 MGHRA, CDR2 YSYEKL. V lost 2 bases, J lost 4 bases, and 8 bases lay in between. The CDR3 runs to 13 residues. The CDR3 bases are TGCGCCAGCAGCCAAACCCTGGGAGAGACCCAGTACTTC. It specifies CASSQTLGETQYF.

This clonotype was recorded a few times. The V and J genes are TRBV4-1 and TRBJ2-5; TRBD2 matches 7 bases. The V and J ends lost 2 bases and 4 bases, in that order; junction bases with no gene match: 13. The CDR3 consists of 17 residues. The germline V gene encodes CDR1 MGHRA and CDR2 YSYEKL. CDR3 sequence reads: CASSQYGPAGVRETQYF. The DNA for the CDR3 is TGCGCCAGCAGCCAATACGGACCGGCGGGGGTGCGAGAGACCCAGTACTTC.

This clonotype was found many times. This chain links TRBV7-9 with TRBJ1-1; D uncertain. This CDR3 spans 13 amino acids. The germline CDR1 and CDR2 sequences are SEHNR and FQNEAQ (reference sequence). Trimming shortened V by 5 bases and J by 1 base, and 8 bases separated the two germline ends. The DNA for the CDR3 is TGTGCCAGCAGCCTTATTGGGAACACTGAAGCTTTCTTT. It encodes CASSLIGNTEAFF.